The 2 T cell receptor beta chains in this list originate from one sample, sequenced in a study of radiation and T cells in renal cell carcinoma. Repertoires were generated with immunoSEQ multiplex PCR, while TCRdb's copy carries only in-frame clones and drops some. The data show around 45,000 clones, with 80% to 85% seen just once and 25% to 30% held by the top ten. Time point denoted: blood 4 weeks post-SBRT, at nephrectomy. The treatment was: 15 Gy SBRT to primary tumor, nephrectomy 4 weeks later. The sequencing used blood, collected from a patient whose treatment included radiotherapy and nephrectomy. These receptors were taken from a woman aged 70-85 years with renal cell carcinoma.

This rearrangement joins TRBV5-4 to TRBJ1-3; no definite D call. This CDR3 spans 15 amino acids. V lost 3 bases and J 0 bases, leaving 10 bases between the germline ends. CDR1 SGHNT and CDR2 YYREEE come from the germline V gene (reference sequence). The CDR3 region has the DNA TGTGCCAGCAGCTCCCAGCTGTCCTCTGGAAACACCATATATTTT. It encodes CASSSQLSSGNTIYF.

The chain links TRBV28 to TRBJ2-7; 7 bases agree with TRBD2. The germline V gene has CDR1 MDHEN and CDR2 SYDVKM. The junction had 2 bases not matched to a gene; V was cut back by 4 bases and J by 2 bases. The CDR3 runs to 13 residues. The CDR3, as DNA: TGTGCCAGCAGTTGGGAGGGTCCCTACGAGCAGTACTTC. It encodes CASSWEGPYEQYF.